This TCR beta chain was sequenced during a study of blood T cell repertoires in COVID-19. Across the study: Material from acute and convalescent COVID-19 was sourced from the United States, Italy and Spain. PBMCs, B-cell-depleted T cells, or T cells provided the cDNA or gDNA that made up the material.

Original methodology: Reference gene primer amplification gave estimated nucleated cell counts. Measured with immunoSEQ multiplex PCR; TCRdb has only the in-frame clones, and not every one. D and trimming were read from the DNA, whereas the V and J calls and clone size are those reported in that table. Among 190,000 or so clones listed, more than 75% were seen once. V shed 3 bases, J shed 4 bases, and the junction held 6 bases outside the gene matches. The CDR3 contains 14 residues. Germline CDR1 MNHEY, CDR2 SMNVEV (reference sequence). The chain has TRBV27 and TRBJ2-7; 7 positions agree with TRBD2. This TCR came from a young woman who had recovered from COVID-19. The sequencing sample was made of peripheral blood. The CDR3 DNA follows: TGTGCCAGCAGTTTTTCGGGGGGAGGGTACGAGCAGTACTTC. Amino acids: CASSFSGGGYEQYF.